Presented here are 14 T cell receptor beta chains from one specimen sequenced in a study of cytomegalovirus exposure and HLA in healthy donors (dated by TCRdb to 2016 to 2017). Libraries were built with the immunoSEQ multiplex PCR assay. For the multiplex PCR, a mixture combining 60 forward primers for TCR Vbeta segments and 13 reverse primers for TCR Jbeta segments was used. TCRdb provides this immuneACCESS table in a form limited to in-frame rearrangements. Some clones are lacking; in checked studies, under half of them reflect an unresolved V gene, and why the rest are absent is not known. This sample comprises 150,000 to 200,000 clones, 79% of them detected only once. The ten largest clonotypes hold about 2.3% of the sample. What was sequenced was PBMCs. The receptors shown here come from a woman aged 50 to 65 in good health and CMV-seronegative.

Only one count was recorded for this clone. The gene calls are TRBV7-8 and TRBJ1-6; D is undetermined. Trimming shortened V by 0 bases and J by 8 bases, and 8 bases separated the two germline ends. Germline CDR1 is SGHVS and CDR2 is FQNEAQ. This CDR3 is built from 14 residues. The CDR3 reads CASSLAGWDSPLHF. For the CDR3, the DNA is TGTGCCAGCAGCTTAGCCGGGTGGGATTCACCCCTCCACTTT.

The chain combines TRBV5-8 with TRBJ1-2, with D unclear. V lost 7 bases to trimming and J lost 8 bases, with 12 bases between them. The CDR3 runs 11 residues. CDR1 is SGHTS, CDR2 YDEGEE, per germline. The CDR3 coding sequence is TGTGCCAGCTCATGGGCTTACGGCTACACCTTC. Its protein is CASSWAYGYTF.

This chain uses TRBV11-2 with TRBJ2-7; 7 nucleotides agree with TRBD2. This CDR3 comprises 16 residues. Trimming at V came to 2 bases and at J to 0 bases, leaving 7 bases not matched to a gene. Germline loops: CDR1 SGHAT, CDR2 FQNNGV. Written as DNA, the CDR3 is TGTGCCAGCAGCTTAAGCGGGACGGCAAGCTCCTACGAGCAGTACTTC. Protein product: CASSLSGTASSYEQYF.

The CDR3 is CASGRTSAPSTDTQYF. The CDR3 DNA is TGTGCCAGCGGACGGACTAGCGCTCCTAGCACAGATACGCAGTATTTT. The chain links TRBV9 to TRBJ2-3; 9 bases map to TRBD2. This CDR3 is 16 amino acids long. The junction had 9 bases not matched to a gene; V was cut back by 7 bases and J by 0 bases. Germline V gene sequence: CDR1 SGDLS, CDR2 YYNGEE.

V is TRBV11-2 and J is TRBJ2-3; 11 nucleotides align to TRBD2. The junction had 12 bases not matched to a gene; V was cut back by 4 bases and J by 0 bases. The CDR3 covers 19 residues. The germline CDR1 and CDR2 sequences are SGHAT and FQNNGV. The CDR3 is CASSYTPGTSGASTDTQYF. CDR3 coding DNA: TGTGCCAGCAGCTATACCCCGGGGACTAGCGGAGCTAGCACAGATACGCAGTATTTT.

V is TRBV5-5 and J is TRBJ1-3, with D perhaps TRBD1 (5 bases). Germline-derived CDR1 and CDR2 are SGHKS and YYEKEE (reference sequence). Trimming stripped 0 bases from V and 2 bases from J, with 12 bases between. CDR3 length equals 16 residues. CDR3 sequence (DNA): TGTGCCAGCAGCTTGGAGGGGCAGGGCGCTGGAAACACCATATATTTT. It yields the protein CASSLEGQGAGNTIYF.

The chain links TRBV7-2 to TRBJ1-1; 7 bases map to TRBD1. With 5 bases clipped from V and 3 bases from J, the junction kept 6 bases outside the gene matches. The CDR3 has 14 amino acids. In germline, CDR1 is SGHTA, CDR2 FQGNSA. The CDR3 loop reads CASSPAGGYTEAFF. In nucleotides, the CDR3 is TGTGCCAGCAGCCCCGCAGGGGGTTACACTGAAGCTTTCTTT.

This rearrangement joins TRBV7-2 to TRBJ2-1, with D perhaps TRBD1 (6 bases). The CDR3 is made up of 16 amino acids. Deletions cut 2 bases from V and 4 bases from J, with 15 bases between. Germline loops: CDR1 SGHTA, CDR2 FQGNSA. CDR3 nucleotide sequence: TGTGCCAGCAGCTTATTGCCGGACAGCTTTTACAATGAGCAGTTCTTC. Its protein is CASSLLPDSFYNEQFF.

The J gene is TRBJ1-6, the V gene TRBV5-1; a possible D gene is TRBD1 (6 bases). The CDR3 has 17 amino acids. From germline, CDR1 is SGHRS and CDR2 YFSETQ. V lost 5 bases to trimming and J lost 0 bases, with 15 bases between them. The CDR3: CASSSRQASSYNSPLHF. The CDR3 DNA is TGCGCCAGCAGTTCACGACAGGCTAGCTCCTATAATTCACCCCTCCACTTT.

This clone was counted between two and nine times. The CDR3 DNA reads as TGTGCCAGCAGCCCGTTGGCGGGGGGGGGTGAGACCCAGTACTTC. It translates to CASSPLAGGGETQYF. The J gene is TRBJ2-5, the V gene TRBV7-6; 9 nucleotides match TRBD2. In germline, CDR1 is SGHVS, CDR2 FNYEAQ. This CDR3 is built from 15 residues. V shed 5 bases, J shed 5 bases, and the junction held 9 bases outside the gene matches. Full variable domain (outside the CDR3, taken from reference TRBV7-6 and TRBJ2-5): GAGVSQSPRYKVTKRGQDVALRCDPISGHVSLYWYRQALGQGPEFLTYFNYEAQQDKSGLPNDRFSAERPEGSISTLTIQRTEQRDSAMYRCASSPLAGGGETQYFGPGTRLLVL.

The rearrangement uses TRBV19 and TRBJ2-7; 9 bases map to TRBD2. The germline V gene has CDR1 LNHDA and CDR2 SQIVND (reference sequence). This CDR3 spans 16 amino acids. The junction had 11 bases not matched to a gene; V was cut back by 6 bases and J by 2 bases. CDR3 protein: CASRVSGRLGAYEQYF. CDR3 bases: TGTGCCAGTAGAGTTAGCGGGAGACTCGGAGCCTACGAGCAGTACTTC. The full variable domain, in which reference TRBV19 and TRBJ2-7 provide the parts outside the CDR3, is DGGITQSPKYLFRKEGQNVTLSCEQNLNHDAMYWYRQDPGQGLRLIYYSQIVNDFQKGDIAEGYSVSREKKESFPLTVTSAQKNPTAFYLCASRVSGRLGAYEQYFGPGTRLTVT.

The chain uses TRBV4-1 and TRBJ1-3, with a weak D call TRBD1 (5 bases). Germline loops: CDR1 MGHRA, CDR2 YSYEKL. The CDR3 loop spans 15 amino acids. The V gene lost 5 bases and the J gene lost 0 bases, with 11 bases spanning the gap. Written as DNA, the CDR3 is TGCGCCAGCAGCTGGGAACAGGCCTCTGGAAACACCATATATTTT. Protein sequence: CASSWEQASGNTIYF.

The chain has TRBV6-6 and TRBJ2-2, with a possible D match to TRBD2 (6 bases). The V end lost 2 bases, the J end lost 6 bases, and 13 bases lay between the germline ends. The CDR3 contains 15 residues. Germline V lookup: CDR1 MNHNY, CDR2 SVGAGI (reference sequence). CDR3 in amino acids: CASSYRIGGAGELFF. The CDR3 DNA reads TGTGCCAGCAGTTACCGGATAGGAGGGGCCGGGGAGCTGTTTTTT.

This sequence joins TRBV5-1 and TRBJ2-2; 10 nucleotides agree with TRBD1. This CDR3 has 15 residues. The V gene end was trimmed by 7 bases and the J gene end by 5 bases; junction bases not matched to a gene: 8. Germline V CDR1 and CDR2: SGHRS, YFSETQ. The CDR3 protein is CASLLGTGATGELFF. For the CDR3, the DNA is TGCGCCAGCCTCCTCGGGACAGGGGCAACCGGGGAGCTGTTTTTT. Looking up the rest from reference TRBV5-1 and TRBJ2-2 gives the full variable domain: KAGVTQTPRYLIKTRGQQVTLSCSPISGHRSVSWYQQTPGQGLQFLFEYFSETQRNKGNFPGRFSGRQFSNSRSEMNVSTLELGDSALYLCASLLGTGATGELFFGEGSRLTVL.